This T cell receptor beta chain was recovered during a study of somatic mutations in cytotoxic T cells in rheumatoid arthritis. Sequencing used immunoSEQ multiplex PCR; TCRdb keeps in-frame clones, though not all of them. The sample yields 19,000 or so clones, roughly nine tenths seen once. Findings and limits, study-wide: An increase in CD8+ clonality with age was seen in rheumatoid arthritis patients but not in healthy controls.

Comments on this clone: Its antigen remains unidentified.

The CDR3 totals 14 residues. The ends were cut back, 5 bases at V and 0 bases at J, with 9 bases in the middle. CDR1 and CDR2 (germline): SGHTA, FQGTGA. This sequence originates from a man in his forties in good health. The sample taken for sequencing was CD8+ T cells sorted from blood. The chain uses TRBV7-3 and TRBJ2-3; a weak D match, TRBD2 (5 bases). CDR3 in amino acids: CASSPSGSTDTQYF. CDR3 in DNA: TGTGCCAGCAGCCCCAGCGGTAGCACAGATACGCAGTATTTT.